Listed below are T cell receptor beta chains from one sample, sequenced in a study of cytomegalovirus exposure and HLA in healthy donors. Generated by immunoSEQ multiplex PCR, the TCRdb table keeps only in-frame clones and is missing some. There are 120,000 or so clones in the sample; over 75% occur only once, and about 3.9% lies in the top ten. Sequenced: PBMCs. The receptor source for this set is a man younger than 30 in good health and CMV-seropositive. CDR3s include the opening cysteine and the closing phenylalanine or tryptophan. D genes are given only for firm matches. Where a row states a size, it is once, few, many or the class of an expanded clone; other rows omit it.

j_call,clone_size,d_call,cdr3_length,v_call,cdr3_aa,cdr3_nt
TRBJ2-7,NA,NA,14,TRBV12-5,CASGLFSRNYEQCF,TGTGCTAGTGGTTTGTTTTCCCGAAACTACGAGCAGTGCTTC
TRBJ2-7,few,NA,14,TRBV9,CARRPGGTENEQYF,TGTGCCAGGCGTCCAGGGGGGACTGAGAACGAGCAGTACTTC
TRBJ1-1,NA,TRBD1,17,TRBV7-9,CASSLEGQSNMNTEAFF,TGTGCCAGCAGCTTAGAGGGACAGAGCAACATGAACACTGAAGCTTTCTTT
TRBJ1-1,NA,TRBD1,15,TRBV5-5,CASSLNFPGQGEAFF,TGTGCCAGCAGCCTCAACTTCCCGGGACAGGGTGAAGCTTTCTTT
TRBJ2-7,NA,TRBD1,16,TRBV19,CASSARDRGVSYEQYF,TGTGCCAGTAGTGCGCGGGACAGGGGCGTTTCCTACGAGCAGTACTTC
TRBJ2-2,NA,NA,13,TRBV10-3,CAIRGTSTGELFF,TGTGCCATCAGAGGGACTTCCACCGGGGAGCTGTTTTTT
TRBJ2-1,NA,TRBD2,14,TRBV19,CATNGLAGGSEQFF,TGTGCCACCAACGGACTAGCGGGGGGCAGTGAGCAGTTCTTC
TRBJ2-7,NA,NA,15,TRBV5-1,CASSLDGRGPYEQYF,TGCGCCAGCAGCTTGGATGGGCGGGGCCCCTACGAGCAGTACTTC
TRBJ1-1,NA,NA,13,TRBV23-1,CASSQSQNTEAFF,TGCGCCAGCAGTCAATCTCAGAACACTGAAGCTTTCTTT
TRBJ2-4,few,TRBD1,15,TRBV27,CASSPTGGSQNIQYF,TGTGCCAGCAGTCCGACAGGGGGTTCCCAAAACATTCAGTACTTC
TRBJ2-7,NA,TRBD1,18,TRBV7-9,CASSLESWMGTGVDEQYF,TGTGCCAGCAGCTTAGAATCCTGGATGGGGACAGGGGTAGACGAGCAGTACTTC
TRBJ2-3,NA,NA,16,TRBV5-6,CASRSRLRRVTDTQYF,TGTGCCAGCAGGAGCCGCTTAAGAAGAGTCACAGATACGCAGTATTTT
TRBJ2-5,NA,TRBD1,14,TRBV2,CASSRLLGGETQYF,TGTGCCAGCAGTCGACTACTAGGGGGCGAGACCCAGTACTTC
TRBJ2-3,NA,TRBD2,14,TRBV6-5,CASSDSGGPDTQYF,TGTGCCAGCAGTGACTCGGGGGGGCCAGATACGCAGTATTTT
TRBJ1-2,few,NA,14,TRBV4-1,CASSQDQISEGYTF,TGCGCCAGCAGCCAAGATCAGATATCTGAAGGCTACACCTTC
TRBJ2-7,few,TRBD1,13,TRBV4-3,CASSQGTGREQYF,TGCGCCAGCAGCCAGGGGACAGGGAGAGAGCAGTACTTC
TRBJ2-7,NA,NA,15,TRBV7-2,CASSLALMDSYEQYF,TGTGCCAGCAGCTTAGCGTTAATGGACTCCTACGAGCAGTACTTC
TRBJ1-2,NA,TRBD1,18,TRBV4-2,CASSSSTGTGGFGGGYTF,TGTGCCAGCAGCTCCTCCACCGGGACAGGGGGCTTTGGTGGTGGCTACACCTTC
TRBJ1-1,NA,NA,13,TRBV6-5,CASSLMGGTEAFF,TGTGCCAGCAGCCTCATGGGAGGCACTGAAGCTTTCTTT
TRBJ1-2,NA,TRBD1,15,TRBV19,CASSGDRGYDYGYTF,TGTGCCAGTAGTGGGGACAGGGGCTATGACTATGGCTACACCTTC
TRBJ1-1,NA,TRBD1,16,TRBV4-1,CASSPRQGLPNTEAFF,TGCGCCAGCAGCCCCCGACAGGGGTTGCCGAACACTGAAGCTTTCTTT
TRBJ2-7,NA,TRBD1,13,TRBV28,CASREQGALEQYF,TGTGCCAGCAGGGAACAGGGGGCGCTTGAGCAGTACTTC
TRBJ1-3,NA,TRBD1,16,TRBV9,CASSVGQGNSGNTIYF,TGTGCCAGCAGCGTCGGACAGGGAAACTCTGGAAACACCATATATTTT
TRBJ1-1,NA,TRBD1,14,TRBV5-1,CASSPDREGTEAFF,TGCGCCAGCAGCCCCGACAGGGAAGGGACTGAAGCTTTCTTT
TRBJ2-1,NA,TRBD1,15,TRBV19,CASSFGTGTGNEQFF,TGTGCCAGTAGTTTCGGGACAGGGACGGGAAATGAGCAGTTCTTC
TRBJ2-1,NA,NA,12,TRBV5-1,CASSLEGTEQFF,TGCGCCAGCAGCTTGGAAGGGACAGAGCAGTTCTTC
TRBJ2-7,NA,NA,14,TRBV2,CASSETLEQYEQYF,TGTGCCAGCAGCGAAACACTAGAGCAGTACGAGCAGTACTTC
TRBJ1-4,NA,NA,16,TRBV6-5,CASSYSLRSGNEKLFF,TGTGCCAGCAGTTACAGTTTGAGATCCGGTAATGAAAAACTGTTTTTT
TRBJ2-6,NA,TRBD1,16,TRBV19,CASSGQGGSGANVLTF,TGTGCCAGTAGTGGACAGGGGGGGTCTGGGGCCAACGTCCTGACTTTC
TRBJ1-2,NA,NA,15,TRBV2,CASSVRGSGLYGYTF,TGTGCCAGCAGTGTTAGAGGTTCCGGCCTCTATGGCTACACCTTC
TRBJ2-6,NA,NA,18,TRBV7-2,CASRTPGHLLSGANVLTF,TGTGCCAGCAGGACGCCGGGACACCTCTTATCTGGGGCCAACGTCCTGACTTTC
TRBJ2-7,NA,TRBD1,13,TRBV7-8,CASSWTGSYEQYF,TGTGCCAGCAGCTGGACAGGGTCCTACGAGCAGTACTTC
TRBJ1-6,NA,TRBD1,14,TRBV6-1,CASRRAGGNSPLHF,TGTGCCAGCAGGCGCGCAGGGGGCAATTCACCCCTCCACTTT
TRBJ2-3,NA,TRBD1,15,TRBV2,CASSVTGIPTDTQYF,TGTGCCAGCAGTGTGACAGGGATACCTACAGATACGCAGTATTTT
TRBJ1-1,NA,TRBD1,21,TRBV10-3,CAMSPTNDRTGSIEGSTEAFF,TGTGCCATGAGTCCGACAAACGACAGGACAGGGTCGATTGAGGGGAGCACTGAAGCTTTCTTT
TRBJ2-1,NA,NA,14,TRBV27,CASSARDNYNEQFF,TGTGCCAGCAGTGCACGGGACAACTACAATGAGCAGTTCTTC
TRBJ1-1,NA,TRBD1,14,TRBV6-5,CASRPGQANTEAFF,TGTGCCAGCCGGCCGGGACAGGCGAACACTGAAGCTTTCTTT
TRBJ1-2,NA,NA,14,TRBV19,CASSPQGQFYGYTF,TGTGCCAGTAGTCCCCAGGGGCAGTTCTATGGCTACACCTTC
TRBJ1-2,few,TRBD1,15,TRBV18,CASSPGTGLSYGYTF,TGTGCCAGCTCACCAGGGACAGGGTTGAGCTATGGCTACACCTTC
TRBJ1-2,NA,NA,14,TRBV7-2,CASSFSFEDAGYTF,TGTGCCAGCAGCTTCTCCTTTGAGGATGCGGGCTACACCTTC
TRBJ2-7,NA,NA,13,TRBV7-2,CASSLSRVYEQYF,TGTGCCAGCAGCTTAAGCAGGGTGTACGAGCAGTACTTC
TRBJ2-2,NA,NA,15,TRBV6-6,CASSSAGRAAGELFF,TGTGCCAGCAGTTCAGCGGGTCGGGCCGCCGGGGAGCTGTTTTTT
TRBJ1-5,NA,NA,15,TRBV7-6,CASSSQTGPNQPQHF,TGTGCCAGCAGCTCCCAGACAGGTCCGAATCAGCCCCAGCATTTT
TRBJ1-6,NA,NA,16,TRBV9,CASSVGLRLANSPLHF,TGTGCCAGCAGCGTAGGACTCCGTTTGGCTAATTCACCCCTCCACTTT
TRBJ1-6,NA,NA,11,TRBV2,CASSDKSPLHF,TGTGCCAGCAGTGATAAATCACCCCTCCACTTT
TRBJ1-3,NA,TRBD1,15,TRBV7-8,CASSHGQGSGNTIYF,TGTGCCAGCAGCCATGGACAGGGCTCTGGAAACACCATATATTTT
TRBJ1-6,NA,TRBD1,15,TRBV10-2,CASRERTSGGSPLHF,TGCGCCAGCAGGGAAAGGACATCAGGGGGTTCACCCCTCCACTTT
TRBJ2-2,NA,TRBD2,14,TRBV14,CASSLGTSTGELFF,TGTGCCAGCAGCCTCGGGACTAGCACCGGGGAGCTGTTTTTT
TRBJ1-2,NA,TRBD1,14,TRBV6-1,CASRVTGARYGYTF,TGTGCCAGCAGGGTAACAGGGGCACGCTATGGCTACACCTTC
TRBJ1-1,few,NA,13,TRBV7-6,CASSVNTNTEAFF,TGTGCCAGCAGCGTAAACACAAACACTGAAGCTTTCTTT